Listed below are T cell receptor beta chains from one sample, sequenced in a study of T cell responses to AZD1222 COVID-19 vaccine. Clones were read by immunoSEQ multiplex PCR, and TCRdb kept only the in-frame ones, dropping some. The sample yields about 160,000 clones, around 91% seen once. Sequences were derived from peripheral blood, sampled on day 0 of AZD1222 vaccination. Receptors were obtained from an adult in good health. Both conserved end residues are part of each CDR3. Expanded clones are given a class, and other clones once, few, many or no size at all.

clone_size v_call cdr3_length cdr3_aa
. TRBV16 12 CASSQSPQGPFF
. TRBV29-1 13 CSVEADGSYEQYF
. TRBV6-5 15 CASSYSDGRNSPLHF
. TRBV3-1/TRBV3-2 14 CASSQQRGRDTQYF
. TRBV4-1 13 CASSQNGGGELFF
. TRBV5-8 15 CASSSGQSSYNEQFF
. TRBV19 14 CASSMWRDQETQYF
. TRBV27 14 CASSLGGMRQPQHF
. TRBV19 12 CASRPENTEAFF
. TRBV5-1 14 CATSLDRRTGELFF
. TRBV2 15 CASSEEEGLQETQYF
. TRBV10-1 19 CASRRAPYSGPAGQETQYF
. TRBV6-6 11 CASSYTYGYTF
. TRBV7-2 17 CASSPSRWGGSGNTIYF
. TRBV5-5 16 CASSSDGQRRNEKLFF
. TRBV6-5 15 CASSWDRGNTGELFF
. TRBV3-1/TRBV3-2 14 CASSPRQDVYGYTF
. TRBV7-2 15 CASSSPSGYTDTQYF
. TRBV19 14 CASSIPGARTEAFF
. TRBV6-5 14 CASIFSGGTYEQFF
. TRBV2 13 CASSVQGEYEQYF
. TRBV27 16 CASSLGLAGGTDTQYF
. TRBV6-5 14 CASSYRADTYEQYF
once TRBV6-2/TRBV6-3 16 CASSYGSRVITDTQYF
once TRBV4-1 16 CASSQGRGILDYGYTF
. TRBV7-9 17 CASSSRGLAGAYNEQFF
. TRBV24-1 16 CATSDPRTVNTGELFF
. TRBV4-1 13 CASSRGTWETQYF
. TRBV7-9 14 CASSEMMARETQYF
. TRBV12-3/TRBV12-4 13 CASRRPMGNTIYF
few TRBV27 12 CASSLGRKTQYF
. TRBV18 14 CASSPYRGQETQYF
. TRBV9 16 CASSVGSGVDTGELFF
. TRBV15 17 CATSKRPPGQATDTQYF
. TRBV5-1 15 CASSSGDGSNQPQHF
. TRBV4-1 15 CASSQVRGIRTEAFF
. TRBV4-1 14 CASSQVLSTGELFF
. TRBV7-8 14 CASSLTTSNQPQHF
. TRBV9 12 CASSPWGNEQFF
. TRBV19 15 CASSIPTSGGYEQYF
once TRBV7-2 15 CASSLGQSSGNTIYF
. TRBV5-4 16 CASSPGTGGQDYGYTF
. TRBV6-1 17 CASSGTHSATYQETQYF
. TRBV6-5 15 CASSYSSGLPYEQYF
. TRBV9 14 CASSVGTGTEKLFF
. TRBV30 16 CAWSVTSGVWLAEAFF
. TRBV19 15 CASSIVLAATGELFF
. TRBV2 14 CASSRDQNVDTQYF
. TRBV13 16 CASRGQGAETNYGYTF